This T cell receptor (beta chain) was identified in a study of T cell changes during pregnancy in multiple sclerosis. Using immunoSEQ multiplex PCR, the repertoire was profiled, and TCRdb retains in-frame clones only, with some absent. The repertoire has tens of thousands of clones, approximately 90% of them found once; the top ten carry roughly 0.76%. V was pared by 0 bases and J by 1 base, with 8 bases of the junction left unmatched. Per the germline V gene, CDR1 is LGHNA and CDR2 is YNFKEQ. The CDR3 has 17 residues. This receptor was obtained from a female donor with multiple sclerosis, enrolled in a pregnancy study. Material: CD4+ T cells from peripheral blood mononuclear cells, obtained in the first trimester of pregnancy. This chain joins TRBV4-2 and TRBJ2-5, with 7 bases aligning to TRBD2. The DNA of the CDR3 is TGTGCCAGCAGCCAAGAATCTGTGGGGGGGGTCCAAGAGACCCAGTACTTC. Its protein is CASSQESVGGVQETQYF.